Presented here are 18 T cell receptor beta chains from one specimen sequenced in a study of post-analysis software for immune sequencing data. Every TCR beta cDNA library bore unique molecular identifiers. MiXCR, applied by TCRdb to the PCR reads, yields one record per CDR3 protein. The profile shows about 820,000 distinct CDR3 sequences, about 50% of them singletons. General study results and limits: Five or six TRBV segments were significantly more frequent in patients than in controls. TRBV5-6, TRBV5-1 and TRBV20-1 were among these segments.

Which antigens these TCRs recognize remains unknown. The sample consisted of blood. The source is a girl aged 5-17 years with multiple sclerosis.

This chain's CDR3 is CASSYNWDSGTQYF. The DNA of the CDR3 is TGTGCCAGCAGTTATAATTGGGACTCCGGGACCCAGTACTTC. The chain recombines TRBV6-5 with TRBJ2-5, with D perhaps TRBD2 (6 bases). Germline V gives CDR1 MNHEY, CDR2 SVGAGI. With 3 bases removed from V and 7 bases from J, the gap between germline ends came to 15 bases. This CDR3 spans 14 amino acids.

The J gene is TRBJ2-3, the V gene TRBV27, with D possibly matching TRBD1 (5 bases). With 5 bases removed from V and 1 base from J, the gap between germline ends came to 10 bases. The germline gives CDR1 MNHEY, CDR2 SMNVEV (reference sequence). This CDR3 comprises 14 residues. In DNA, the CDR3 is TGTGCCAGCAGTACCAGGGTTCGCACAGATACGCAGTATTTT. Translation: CASSTRVRTDTQYF.

The chain uses TRBV5-1 and TRBJ2-3, with D possibly being TRBD2 (6 bases). Germline V lookup: CDR1 SGHRS, CDR2 YFSETQ. The CDR3 totals 17 residues. Trimming took 4 bases from V and 0 from J, leaving 18 bases between them. This CDR3 reads CASSHRRGADSTDTQYF. The CDR3, as DNA: TGCGCCAGCAGCCACAGGAGGGGAGCGGACAGCACAGATACGCAGTATTTT.

This chain joins TRBV12-3 or TRBV12-4 and TRBJ2-5; a possible D gene is TRBD1 (6 bases). Near its end, the DNA agrees better with TRBJ2-7, so the J call may be wrong. The CDR3 sequence is 16 residues long. CDR3 region: CASSLAPGRGRYEQYF. The CDR3 nucleotides are TGTGCCAGCAGTTTAGCGCCTGGCAGGGGACGGTACGAGCAGTACTTC.

The chain has TRBV15 and TRBJ2-7; a weak D match, TRBD1 (6 bases). The CDR3 loop spans 15 amino acids. Deletions cut 0 bases from V and 6 bases from J, with 15 bases between. Per germline, CDR1 LNHNV and CDR2 YYDKDF (reference sequence). CDR3 nucleotide sequence: TGTGCCACCAGCAGAGATCGAACAGGGATCTCCGAGCAGTACTTC. Encoded protein: CATSRDRTGISEQYF.

This clonotype has only one observation. This chain links TRBV5-1 with TRBJ2-6; the D gene is possibly TRBD2 (5 bases). Trimming took 4 bases from V and 4 from J, leaving 15 bases between them. The CDR3 spans 16 residues. Germline values: CDR1 SGHRS, CDR2 YFSETQ. The CDR3 spells CASSPAASGGANVLTF. The CDR3 DNA follows: TGCGCCAGCAGCCCCGCTGCCAGCGGCGGGGCCAACGTCCTGACTTTC.

J is TRBJ2-1 and V is TRBV7-2; 8 bases map to TRBD1. This CDR3 comprises 15 residues. With V trimmed by 0 bases and J by 7 bases, 5 bases remained unmatched. Germline V gene data show CDR1 as SGHTA and CDR2 as FQGNSA. This CDR3 reads CASSLAFDRGNEQFF. For the CDR3, the DNA is TGTGCCAGCAGCTTAGCTTTCGACAGGGGTAATGAGCAGTTCTTC. Supplemented by reference TRBV7-2 and TRBJ2-1, the full variable domain reads GAGVSQSPSNKVTEKGKDVELRCDPISGHTALYWYRQSLGQGLEFLIYFQGNSAPDKSGLPSDRFSAERTGGSVSTLTIQRTQQEDSAVYLCASSLAFDRGNEQFFGPGTRLTVL.

This clonotype was seen only a few times. The chain uses TRBV6-1 and TRBJ1-4, with unresolved D. This CDR3 is built from 12 residues. Trimming stripped 4 bases from V and 7 bases from J, with 7 bases between. The germline gives CDR1 MNHNS, CDR2 SASEGT. CDR3 region: CASSGDSEKLFF. CDR3 coding DNA: TGTGCCAGCAGTGGGGATAGTGAAAAACTGTTTTTT.

This clonotype was counted between two and nine times. The chain joins TRBV29-1 to TRBJ2-1; either TRBD1 or TRBD2 may supply D (5 bases each). Germline lookup yields CDR1 SQVTM and CDR2 ANQGSEA. This CDR3 has 13 residues. V lost 6 bases and J lost 6, with 15 bases in between. The CDR3 DNA is TGCAGCGTCCAAATAAGAGGGGTCAATGAGCAGTTCTTC. The encoded protein is CSVQIRGVNEQFF.

The chain joins TRBV5-1 to TRBJ1-1, with TRBD1 as a possible D gene (6 bases). V was clipped by 0 bases and J by 5 bases, with 14 bases between them. The germline gives CDR1 SGHRS, CDR2 YFSETQ. The CDR3 runs to 15 residues. CDR3 residues: CASSLGPKQGTEAFF. The CDR3 DNA sequence: TGCGCCAGCAGCTTGGGACCCAAACAGGGAACTGAAGCTTTCTTT. The whole variable domain, remainder taken from reference TRBV5-1 and TRBJ1-1, is KAGVTQTPRYLIKTRGQQVTLSCSPISGHRSVSWYQQTPGQGLQFLFEYFSETQRNKGNFPGRFSGRQFSNSRSEMNVSTLELGDSALYLCASSLGPKQGTEAFFGQGTRLTVV.

The rearrangement joins TRBV5-1 to TRBJ2-7; D possibly corresponds to TRBD2 (5 bases). The CDR3 totals 13 residues. Germline CDR1 SGHRS, CDR2 YFSETQ. V was cut by 1 base and J by 3 bases, with 8 bases left in between. CDR3 sequence reads: CASSLYGDYEQYF. The DNA of the CDR3 is TGCGCCAGCAGCTTGTACGGGGACTACGAGCAGTACTTC.

This clonotype has more than one count but fewer than ten. This rearrangement joins TRBV29-1 to TRBJ2-4, with D possibly matching TRBD2 (5 bases). CDR3 length: 14 amino acids. Trimming stripped 6 bases from V and 4 bases from J, with 16 bases between. The germline gives CDR1 SQVTM, CDR2 ANQGSEA. CDR3 in amino acids: CSVADLDLKNIQYF. The CDR3 DNA follows: TGCAGCGTCGCCGATCTGGACTTGAAAAACATTCAGTACTTC.

This clonotype has only a few counts. The chain couples TRBV7-9 to TRBJ2-4; either TRBD1 or TRBD2 may supply D (5 bases each). V was pared by 4 bases and J by 0 bases, with 13 bases between. The CDR3 runs to 16 residues. The germline CDR1 and CDR2 sequences are SEHNR and FQNEAQ (reference sequence). The CDR3, as DNA: TGTGCCAGCAGCTCCAGTCTAGGGACAGCCAAAAACATTCAGTACTTC. It is translated as CASSSSLGTAKNIQYF.

This clonotype appeared a few times. The gene calls are TRBV12-3 or TRBV12-4 and TRBJ2-6; D is uncertain. This CDR3 is 17 amino acids long. V was clipped by 0 bases and J by 0 bases, with 9 bases between them. The CDR3 bases are TGTGCCAGCAGTTTAGCTAGGTCCCTCTCTGGGGCCAACGTCCTGACTTTC. This gives the protein CASSLARSLSGANVLTF.

The V gene is TRBV6-2 or TRBV6-3, the J gene TRBJ2-1; D may be TRBD2 (7 bases). The V and J ends lost 6 bases and 2 bases respectively, with 14 bases between them. CDR1 and CDR2 (germline): MNHEY, SVGEGT. This CDR3 contains 15 residues. The CDR3 here is CASSHRGAPYNEQFF. DNA of the CDR3: TGTGCCAGCAGCCACCGGGGGGCCCCCTACAATGAGCAGTTCTTC.

This rearrangement joins TRBV9 to TRBJ2-7; 10 bases are shared with TRBD2. The CDR3 runs 15 residues. Germline CDR1 is SGDLS and CDR2 is YYNGEE. J was trimmed by 2 bases and V by 5 bases; bases with no gene match: 7. CDR3 bases: TGTGCCAGCAGTCTTGCTAGCGGGAGCCCCTACGAGCAGTACTTC. It yields the protein CASSLASGSPYEQYF.

This clonotype was seen more than once but under ten times. The genes are TRBV11-2 and TRBJ2-7; no clear D gene. This CDR3 is 11 amino acids long. Germline V lookup: CDR1 SGHAT, CDR2 FQNNGV. V was shortened by 1 base and J by 12 bases, with 10 bases between the two germline ends. The CDR3: CASSLGAFGYF. In nucleotides, the CDR3 is TGTGCCAGCAGCTTAGGAGCTTTTGGGTACTTC.

The J gene is TRBJ2-1, the V gene TRBV5-1; 7 bases fit TRBD2. CDR1 and CDR2 from the germline V gene are SGHRS and YFSETQ. This CDR3 is 15 amino acids long. V lost 0 bases and J lost 5; bases outside the gene matches: 5. CDR3 nucleotide sequence: TGCGCCAGCAGCTTGGCCAGGCTAGCGGACAATGAGCAGTTCTTC. Protein product: CASSLARLADNEQFF.